Each of the 11 T cell receptor beta chains below was sequenced from the same sample in a study of shared clonotypes between healthy human individuals. Positive CCR7 selection of CD45RO-negative cells yielded the naive CD8 cells, and terminally differentiated effector memory CD45RA+ cells were excluded. Sequencing used immunoSEQ multiplex PCR; TCRdb keeps in-frame clones, though not all of them. This table holds around 1.9 million clones, 90% to 95% found once. The sequencing sample was made of naive CD8+ T cells from PBMCs. These receptors were taken from a young man in good health. Some clones in this sample may be carry-over from other donors' samples.

The chain uses TRBV27 and TRBJ2-1; maybe TRBD2 (5 bases). Per germline, CDR1 MNHEY and CDR2 SMNVEV (reference sequence). This CDR3 contains 14 residues. V was clipped by 3 bases and J by 2 bases, with 8 bases between them. The CDR3 is CASSLWTAYNEQFF. The CDR3, as DNA: TGTGCCAGCAGTTTGTGGACTGCCTACAATGAGCAGTTCTTC.

V is TRBV13 and J is TRBJ2-5, with TRBD1 as a possible D gene (6 bases). Trimming cost V 3 bases and J 3 bases, with 11 bases left between them. From germline, CDR1 is PRHDT and CDR2 FYEKMQ (reference sequence). This CDR3 is built from 14 residues. DNA for the CDR3: TGTGCCAGCAGCTTGGCAGGGGATGAAGAGACCCAGTACTTC. Translation: CASSLAGDEETQYF.

As concerns this clone: The junction does not match germline at one end; this may be a read error. The chain carries TRBV7-9 and TRBJ2-7, with D hard to call. Germline V lookup: CDR1 SEHNR, CDR2 FQNEAQ (reference sequence). The CDR3 is 14 residues long. The CDR3 DNA is TGTGCCAGCAGCTGGCCGGAGAAGTCCTACAAGCAGTACTTC. Its translation: CASSWPEKSYKQYF. Combining the CDR3 with reference TRBV7-9 and TRBJ2-7 gives the whole variable domain DTGVSQNPRHKITKRGQNVTFRCDPISEHNRLYWYRQTLGQGPEFLTYFQNEAQLEKSRLLSDRFSAERPKGSFSTLEIQRTEQGDSAMYLCASSWPEKSYKQYFGPGTRLTVT.

The table lists this clone with a count of one. The chain employs TRBV11-2 and TRBJ2-5; D ambiguous. CDR3 length: 15 amino acids. The V and J ends lost 4 bases and 4 bases respectively, with 16 bases between them. Germline V lookup: CDR1 SGHAT, CDR2 FQNNGV. CDR3 region: CASSSGRALGETQYF. The CDR3 DNA is TGTGCCAGCAGCTCCGGCCGGGCCCTGGGAGAGACCCAGTACTTC.

J is TRBJ1-2 and V is TRBV16; 7 nucleotides match TRBD1. CDR1 is KGHSY, CDR2 FQNENV, per germline. The CDR3 runs to 12 residues. Trimming cost V 8 bases and J 8 bases; bases outside gene matches: 8. The CDR3 DNA follows: TGTGCCAGCTTTCACAGGGGAAAAGGCTACACCTTC. It translates to CASFHRGKGYTF.

The chain combines TRBV27 with TRBJ1-5; D is uncertain. CDR1 MNHEY and CDR2 SMNVEV come from the germline V gene (reference sequence). V gave up 2 bases and J gave up 6 bases, with 5 bases separating them. The CDR3 covers 12 residues. CDR3 coding DNA: TGTGCCAGCAGTTTAGTCCCTCAGCCCCAGCATTTT. This translates into CASSLVPQPQHF.

The chain combines TRBV4-1 with TRBJ2-7, with 11 bases matching TRBD2. Germline V gene sequence: CDR1 MGHRA, CDR2 YSYEKL. V was clipped by 5 bases and J by 3 bases; unmatched bases: 9. This CDR3 spans 16 amino acids. CDR3 nucleotide sequence: TGCGCCAGCAGCGCGGTTAGGGGACTAGCGGACTACGAGCAGTACTTC. This codes for CASSAVRGLADYEQYF.

This sequence joins TRBV2 and TRBJ2-7, with D unclear. The CDR3 consists of 11 residues. Between the trimmed V and J ends, which lost 5 bases and 7 bases, there was a span of 9 bases. CDR1 is SNHLY and CDR2 is FYNNEI in the germline V gene. CDR3 coding DNA: TGTGCCAGCAGTCGCCAAGTTGAGCAGTACTTC. It codes for CASSRQVEQYF.

The V gene is TRBV7-8, the J gene TRBJ2-1; 8 bases are a match to TRBD2. V dropped 0 bases and J dropped 2; count of bases not matched to a gene: 3. Germline V gives CDR1 SGHVS, CDR2 FQNEAQ. The CDR3 totals 16 residues. CDR3 region: CASSLAGGRPYNEQFF. The CDR3 nucleotides read TGTGCCAGCAGCTTAGCCGGCGGGAGGCCCTACAATGAGCAGTTCTTC.

The V and J genes are TRBV6-4 and TRBJ2-1; no clear D gene. Trimming shortened V by 0 bases and J by 2 bases, and 11 bases separated the two germline ends. CDR1 and CDR2 (germline): MRHNA, SNTAGT. There are 16 residues in the CDR3. The DNA for the CDR3 is TGTGCCAGCAGTGACTCGGGTAGGGCCCCCTACAATGAGCAGTTCTTC. Translated: CASSDSGRAPYNEQFF.

The CDR3 loop reads CASSLISNEQFF. For the CDR3, the DNA is TGCGCCAGCAGCTTGATTTCCAATGAGCAGTTCTTC. The chain combines TRBV5-1 with TRBJ2-1; no firm D call. This CDR3 spans 12 amino acids. Germline CDR1 is SGHRS and CDR2 is YFSETQ. Trimming shortened V by 1 base and J by 6 bases, and 5 bases separated the two germline ends.